The 28 T cell receptor beta chains in this list originate from one sample, sequenced in a study of PD-L1 blockade in urothelial cancer. The protocol was immunoSEQ multiplex PCR, while the TCRdb copy is restricted to in-frame clones and leaves out a portion. The table includes some 50,000 clones, approximately 90% detected once. Sequenced material: PBMCs, taken around atezolizumab (anti-PD-L1) treatment. These receptors all stem from an older man with urothelial cancer.

This rearrangement joins TRBV27 to TRBJ2-7; D remains ambiguous. The germline V gene encodes CDR1 MNHEY and CDR2 SMNVEV (reference sequence). V dropped 9 bases and J dropped 5 bases, with 20 bases sitting between them. The CDR3 length is 14 residues. This CDR3 reads CARHPIWASHEQYF. CDR3 bases: TGTGCCAGACACCCCATATGGGCATCCCACGAGCAGTACTTC.

The chain uses TRBV19 and TRBJ2-1; TRBD2 matches 10 bases. CDR1 is LNHDA, CDR2 SQIVND, per germline (reference sequence). The trim removed 8 bases at V and 7 bases at J, leaving 2 bases unmatched. The CDR3 runs to 12 residues. CDR3 coding DNA: TGTGCCAGTGAGGGACTAGCGAATGAGCAGTTCTTC. It codes for CASEGLANEQFF. Full variable domain (rest looked up from reference TRBV19 and TRBJ2-1): DGGITQSPKYLFRKEGQNVTLSCEQNLNHDAMYWYRQDPGQGLRLIYYSQIVNDFQKGDIAEGYSVSREKKESFPLTVTSAQKNPTAFYLCASEGLANEQFFGPGTRLTVL.

The V call is TRBV11-2, the J call TRBJ1-4; possible D gene TRBD1, 6 bases. Looked up from germline, CDR1 is SGHAT and CDR2 is FQNNGV. The CDR3 covers 14 residues. Trimming stripped 1 base from V and 5 bases from J, with 8 bases between. The CDR3 DNA is TGTGCCAGCAGCTTAGCACAGGGAAATGAAAAACTGTTTTTT. It codes for CASSLAQGNEKLFF.

This chain uses TRBV19 with TRBJ1-3; D gene ambiguous. Between the trimmed V and J ends, which lost 6 bases and 4 bases, there was a span of 13 bases. Germline CDR1 LNHDA, CDR2 SQIVND (reference sequence). This CDR3 contains 14 residues. The CDR3 loop is CASSDKGAGNTIYF. The DNA for the CDR3 is TGTGCCAGTAGCGACAAGGGAGCAGGAAACACCATATATTTT.

V usage is TRBV28 and J usage is TRBJ2-7; D is uncertain. The CDR3 extends over 16 amino acids. Trimming removed 2 bases from V and 5 bases from J, with 19 bases in between. The germline V gene has CDR1 MDHEN and CDR2 SYDVKM. The CDR3 sequence is CASSLLAHGFLNEQYF. The CDR3 region has the DNA TGTGCCAGCAGTTTACTCGCCCACGGGTTTTTGAACGAGCAGTACTTC.

This clone has just a few counts. The V gene is TRBV4-1, the J gene TRBJ1-1; D not resolved. The V end was cut by 0 bases, the J end by 1 base, with 6 bases between. The germline V gene encodes CDR1 MGHRA and CDR2 YSYEKL. The CDR3 is 14 amino acids. The CDR3 protein is CASSQDTRNTEAFF. The CDR3, as DNA: TGCGCCAGCAGCCAAGATACAAGGAACACTGAAGCTTTCTTT.

V and J are TRBV7-8 and TRBJ2-5, with a possible D match to TRBD2 (5 bases). The V gene's germline CDR1 is SGHVS and CDR2 FQNEAQ. Trimming shortened V by 5 bases and J by 1 base, and 17 bases separated the two germline ends. CDR3 length: 16 residues. The CDR3 DNA follows: TGTGCCAGCAGCCTATTAGTGGCCGGAGGCCAAGAGACCCAGTACTTC. As protein: CASSLLVAGGQETQYF.

The chain uses TRBV30 and TRBJ1-4, with 8 bases matching TRBD1. In germline, CDR1 is GTSNPN, CDR2 SVGIG (reference sequence). Losses at the gene ends were 4 bases for V and 9 bases for J; bases not matched to a gene: 10. The CDR3 extends over 14 amino acids. The chain's CDR3 is CAWNPGQDMQKLFF. The CDR3, as DNA: TGTGCCTGGAACCCGGGACAGGACATGCAAAAACTGTTTTTT.

The V and J genes are TRBV5-1 and TRBJ2-2; tentatively, D is TRBD2 (6 bases). V lost 4 bases and J 6 bases, leaving 13 bases between the germline ends. Germline loops: CDR1 SGHRS, CDR2 YFSETQ. This CDR3 is 14 amino acids long. The CDR3 region is CASSTFTGAGELFF. The CDR3 DNA reads TGCGCCAGCAGCACCTTCACGGGAGCCGGGGAGCTGTTTTTT.

The DNA for the CDR3 is TGCAGCGTTGGGGGCCTCCTAGATACGCAGTATTTT. Encoded protein: CSVGGLLDTQYF. This chain uses TRBV29-1 with TRBJ2-3, with D maybe TRBD1 (5 bases). The CDR3 is 12 residues long. CDR1 is SQVTM and CDR2 is ANQGSEA in the germline V gene. Between the trimmed V and J ends, which lost 4 bases and 5 bases, there was a span of 10 bases.

The chain links TRBV4-1 to TRBJ2-1; D is unresolved. V gave up 1 base and J gave up 5 bases, with 12 bases separating them. CDR3 length: 15 amino acids. Looked up from germline, CDR1 is MGHRA and CDR2 is YSYEKL. The CDR3 DNA sequence: TGCGCCAGCAGCCAAGGCGGTCTGGGTAACAATGAGCAGTTCTTC. Translated, it gives CASSQGGLGNNEQFF.

V is TRBV7-6 and J is TRBJ2-7; D is ambiguous. V was shortened by 4 bases and J by 4 bases, with 14 bases between the two germline ends. CDR3 length equals 14 residues. Germline assignment: CDR1 SGHVS and CDR2 FNYEAQ. Written as DNA, the CDR3 is TGTGCCAGCAGCTCGCTGACTGGTAGTTACGAGCAGTACTTC. Translation: CASSSLTGSYEQYF.

V gene TRBV11-3 combines with J gene TRBJ2-2, with 9 bases matching TRBD1. Germline V gene sequence: CDR1 SGHNT, CDR2 YENEEA. CDR3 length equals 15 residues. J gave up 6 bases and V 5 bases, and 7 bases lay outside the gene matches. This CDR3 is CASSKKQGAAGELFF. CDR3 sequence (DNA): TGTGCCAGCAGCAAGAAACAGGGGGCGGCCGGGGAGCTGTTTTTT.

The chain employs TRBV10-3 and TRBJ2-7; 8 bases align to TRBD1. V was pared by 6 bases and J by 0 bases, with 4 bases of the junction left unmatched. The length of the CDR3 is 14 residues. Germline loops: CDR1 ENHRY, CDR2 SYGVKD. The CDR3 DNA is TGTGCCATCAGAAGACAGGGGAGCTCCTACGAGCAGTACTTC. Translating it yields CAIRRQGSSYEQYF.

Only one count was recorded for this clone. This chain uses TRBV27 with TRBJ2-7, with D maybe TRBD2 (6 bases). Germline CDR1 MNHEY, CDR2 SMNVEV (reference sequence). The germline V and J ends were trimmed by 6 bases and 7 bases, with 19 bases remaining between them. There are 14 residues in the CDR3. CDR3 sequence reads: CASSSVPGTREQYF. CDR3 in DNA: TGTGCCAGCAGCTCCGTCCCCGGGACTCGGGAGCAGTACTTC.

This chain connects TRBV7-9 to TRBJ2-1; maybe TRBD2 (6 bases). CDR1 is SEHNR and CDR2 is FQNEAQ in the germline V gene (reference sequence). Trimming stripped 5 bases from V and 4 bases from J, with 24 bases between. This CDR3 comprises 18 residues. Written as DNA, the CDR3 is TGTGCCAGCAGCAACCCGGGGGAGGCGGATGTGGGGTACAATGAGCAGTTCTTC. Amino acid sequence: CASSNPGEADVGYNEQFF.

J is TRBJ1-2 and V is TRBV7-2, with 9 nucleotides matching TRBD1. CDR1 SGHTA and CDR2 FQGNSA come from the germline V gene. The trim removed 5 bases at V and 3 bases at J, leaving 7 bases unmatched. The CDR3 consists of 15 residues. The CDR3 region is CASSPDRGSYYGYTF. The CDR3 nucleotides are TGTGCCAGCAGCCCTGACAGGGGGTCATACTATGGCTACACCTTC.

The rearrangement joins TRBV2 to TRBJ2-1, with 10 bases identical to TRBD2. CDR1 SNHLY and CDR2 FYNNEI come from the germline V gene. CDR3 length: 14 amino acids. V lost 4 bases to trimming and J lost 10 bases; unmatched junction nucleotides: 7. The CDR3 sequence: CASSGTSGEREQFF. In DNA, the CDR3 is TGTGCCAGCAGTGGAACTAGCGGGGAGCGAGAGCAGTTCTTC.

The chain is built from TRBV10-2 and TRBJ1-2; tentative D call: TRBD1 (5 bases). This CDR3 is built from 13 residues. From germline, CDR1 is WSHSY and CDR2 SAAADI. Deletions cut 6 bases from V and 0 bases from J, with 8 bases between. The CDR3 here is CASRDTANYGYTF. CDR3 DNA: TGCGCCAGCAGGGACACAGCTAACTATGGCTACACCTTC.

The rearrangement joins TRBV19 to TRBJ1-3; D is unclear. V gave up 3 bases and J gave up 2 bases, with 8 bases separating them. Germline V lookup: CDR1 LNHDA, CDR2 SQIVND (reference sequence). The length of the CDR3 is 14 residues. Here the CDR3 reads CASSISAAGNTIYF. The CDR3 bases are TGTGCCAGTAGTATCTCGGCGGCTGGAAACACCATATATTTT.

The chain links TRBV19 to TRBJ1-2; possible D gene TRBD1, 6 bases. V was trimmed by 5 bases and J by 5 bases, leaving 15 bases between them. The germline V gene encodes CDR1 LNHDA and CDR2 SQIVND (reference sequence). The CDR3 runs to 14 residues. CDR3 DNA sequence: TGTGCCAGTAGTCCCCATCTTCAGGGGTATGGCTACACCTTC. It specifies CASSPHLQGYGYTF.

The chain uses TRBV7-6 and TRBJ2-5; TRBD2 matches at 10 bases. Trimming removed 4 bases from V and 4 bases from J; junction bases left unmatched: 3. Germline V lookup: CDR1 SGHVS, CDR2 FNYEAQ. The length of the CDR3 is 14 residues. In nucleotides, the CDR3 is TGTGCCAGCAGCTCTCGACTAGCGGGAGAGACCCAGTACTTC. This encodes CASSSRLAGETQYF.

The V call is TRBV9, the J call TRBJ2-7; 7 positions match TRBD1. The CDR3 runs to 15 residues. Per the germline V gene, CDR1 is SGDLS and CDR2 is YYNGEE. V lost 0 bases, J lost 4 bases, and 7 bases stayed unmatched. CDR3 sequence reads: CASSVGQGGQYEQYF. The CDR3 nucleotides are TGTGCCAGCAGCGTAGGCCAAGGGGGCCAATACGAGCAGTACTTC. Based on the CDR3 plus reference TRBV9 and TRBJ2-7, the full variable domain is DSGVTQTPKHLITATGQRVTLRCSPRSGDLSVYWYQQSLDQGLQFLIQYYNGEERAKGNILERFSAQQFPDLHSELNLSSLELGDSALYFCASSVGQGGQYEQYFGPGTRLTVT.

The V call is TRBV5-1, the J call TRBJ2-2; 9 bases map to TRBD1. The junction had 11 bases not matched to a gene; V was cut back by 7 bases and J by 1 base. CDR3 length: 17 residues. CDR1 and CDR2 (germline): SGHRS, YFSETQ. In DNA, the CDR3 is TGCGCCAGCTCCGTACAACCGGGACAGGGGAACACCGGGGAGCTGTTTTTT. Translation: CASSVQPGQGNTGELFF.

The chain joins TRBV18 to TRBJ1-5, with 10 bases matching TRBD1. CDR1 is KGHSH, CDR2 LQKENI, per germline. This CDR3 contains 15 residues. After removal of 6 bases from V and 3 bases from J, the junction contained 5 bases not matched to a gene. CDR3 sequence: CASSSGTGDNQPQHF. CDR3 DNA sequence: TGTGCCAGCTCTTCCGGGACAGGGGACAATCAGCCCCAGCATTTT.

The chain employs TRBV5-6 and TRBJ2-1; possible D gene TRBD2, 5 bases. This CDR3 is built from 16 residues. Germline V gives CDR1 SGHDT, CDR2 YYEEEE. Trimming removed 2 bases from V and 0 bases from J, with 12 bases in between. In DNA form, the CDR3 reads TGTGCCAGCAGCTTCACAGAGCGGAGCTCCTACAATGAGCAGTTCTTC. Translation: CASSFTERSSYNEQFF.

This clone was counted only a few times. The rearrangement links TRBV7-9 to TRBJ2-1; D unclear. Germline V gene sequence: CDR1 SEHNR, CDR2 FQNEAQ (reference sequence). V dropped 2 bases and J dropped 10 bases, with 9 bases sitting between them. The CDR3 is 12 amino acids. The CDR3 DNA follows: TGTGCCAGCAGCTTAACCCAGGTCGAGCAGTTCTTC. Encoded protein: CASSLTQVEQFF. Looking up the rest from reference TRBV7-9 and TRBJ2-1 gives the full variable domain: DTGVSQNPRHKITKRGQNVTFRCDPISEHNRLYWYRQTLGQGPEFLTYFQNEAQLEKSRLLSDRFSAERPKGSFSTLEIQRTEQGDSAMYLCASSLTQVEQFFGPGTRLTVL.

This clone was seen only a few times. The chain links TRBV11-2 to TRBJ1-5; D uncertain. Germline CDR1 is SGHAT and CDR2 is FQNNGV. There are 12 residues in the CDR3. V lost 5 bases, J lost 1 base, and 3 bases lay in between. The CDR3 here is CASSQSNQPQHF. DNA for the CDR3: TGTGCCAGCAGCCAAAGCAATCAGCCCCAGCATTTT.